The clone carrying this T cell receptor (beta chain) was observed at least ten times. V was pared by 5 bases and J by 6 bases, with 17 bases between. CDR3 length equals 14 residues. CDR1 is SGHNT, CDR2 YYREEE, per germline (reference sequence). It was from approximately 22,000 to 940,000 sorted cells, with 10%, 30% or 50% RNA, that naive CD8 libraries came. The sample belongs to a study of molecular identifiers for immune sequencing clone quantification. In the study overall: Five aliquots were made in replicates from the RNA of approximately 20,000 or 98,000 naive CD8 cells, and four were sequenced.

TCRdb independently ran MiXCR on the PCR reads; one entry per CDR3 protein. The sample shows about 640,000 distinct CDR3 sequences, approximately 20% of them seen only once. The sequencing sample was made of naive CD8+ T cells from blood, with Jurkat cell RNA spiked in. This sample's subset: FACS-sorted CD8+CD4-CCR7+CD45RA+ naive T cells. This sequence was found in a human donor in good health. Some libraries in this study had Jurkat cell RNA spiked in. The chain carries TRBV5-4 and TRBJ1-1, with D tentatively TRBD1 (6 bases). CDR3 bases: TGTGCCAGCAGGCGGTGGGGGGCATCCCCTGAAGCTTTCTTT. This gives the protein CASRRWGASPEAFF.